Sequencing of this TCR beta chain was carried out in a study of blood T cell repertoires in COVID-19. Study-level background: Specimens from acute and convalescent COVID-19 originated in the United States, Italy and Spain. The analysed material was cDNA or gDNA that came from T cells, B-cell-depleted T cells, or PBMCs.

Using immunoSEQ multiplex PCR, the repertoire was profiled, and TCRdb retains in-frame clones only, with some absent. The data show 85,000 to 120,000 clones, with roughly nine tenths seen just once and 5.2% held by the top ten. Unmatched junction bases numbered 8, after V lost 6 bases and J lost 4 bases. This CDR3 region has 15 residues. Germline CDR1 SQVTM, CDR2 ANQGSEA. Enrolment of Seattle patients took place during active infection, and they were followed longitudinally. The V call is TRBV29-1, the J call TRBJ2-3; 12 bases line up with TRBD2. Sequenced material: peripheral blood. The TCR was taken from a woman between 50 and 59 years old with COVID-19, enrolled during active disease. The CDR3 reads CSVERASGGADTQYF. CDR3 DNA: TGCAGCGTCGAAAGGGCTAGCGGGGGGGCAGATACGCAGTATTTT.